This T cell receptor (beta chain) is drawn from a study of cytomegalovirus exposure and HLA in healthy donors. The PCR ran on 60 Vbeta and 13 Jbeta primers. Libraries were prepared by immunoSEQ multiplex PCR; TCRdb keeps only in-frame clonotypes and omits some of them. The data contain around 140,000 clones, about 81% of them singletons. CDR1 and CDR2 (germline): LNHDA, SQIVND (reference sequence). The CDR3 has 14 residues. After removal of 9 bases from V and 4 bases from J, the junction contained 6 bases not matched to a gene. The specimen sequenced was PBMCs. The receptor was isolated from a man aged 25 to 40 in good health and CMV-seronegative. This chain joins TRBV19 and TRBJ2-2, with 9 bases lining up with TRBD2. DNA of the CDR3: TGTGCCAGCTCAGCGGGAGGAGGCACCGGGGAGCTGTTTTTT. It encodes CASSAGGGTGELFF.